The clone carrying this T cell receptor (beta chain) was counted at least ten times. Its matching antigen is unknown. Unmatched junction bases numbered 15, after V lost 8 bases and J lost 0 bases. In germline, CDR1 is DFQATT, CDR2 SNEGSKA (reference sequence). This CDR3 has 16 amino acids. MiXCR was run by TCRdb on the 5' RACE reads, yielding one entry per CDR3 protein. The sample lists about 130,000 distinct CDR3 sequences; over 6% were seen once. This sample stems from a study of CD8 T cells in ankylosing spondylitis. The study, taken as a whole, reports: Disease-linked clones were reportedly significantly enriched in matched ankylosing spondylitis synovial fluid.

The chain employs TRBV20-1 and TRBJ1-1, with 7 positions matching TRBD1. The source is a male donor with ankylosing spondylitis or in good health (not recorded which). The sample was blood, either unsorted or a sorted T cell fraction (not recorded which). The CDR3 protein is CSTTRQGPTLNTEAFF. CDR3 nucleotide sequence: TGCAGTACAACTCGACAGGGACCCACCTTGAACACTGAAGCTTTCTTT.